This T cell receptor (beta chain) was retrieved from a study of technical replicates of blood from a few donors. Sequencing was performed with immunoSEQ multiplex PCR; in TCRdb, only in-frame clones are kept and a portion is missing. The sample carries about 74,000 clones, approximately 94% recorded once. V lost 6 bases, J lost 3 bases, and 8 bases lay in between. Germline V CDR1 and CDR2: SQVTM, ANQGSEA. The CDR3 spans 11 residues. The sequencing input was T cells isolated from PBMCs. The source of this sequence is a human donor in good health. The rearrangement joins TRBV29-1 to TRBJ1-1; D is undetermined. CDR3 sequence (DNA): TGCAGCGTAAGAAGAGACACTGAAGCTTTCTTT. This translates into CSVRRDTEAFF.